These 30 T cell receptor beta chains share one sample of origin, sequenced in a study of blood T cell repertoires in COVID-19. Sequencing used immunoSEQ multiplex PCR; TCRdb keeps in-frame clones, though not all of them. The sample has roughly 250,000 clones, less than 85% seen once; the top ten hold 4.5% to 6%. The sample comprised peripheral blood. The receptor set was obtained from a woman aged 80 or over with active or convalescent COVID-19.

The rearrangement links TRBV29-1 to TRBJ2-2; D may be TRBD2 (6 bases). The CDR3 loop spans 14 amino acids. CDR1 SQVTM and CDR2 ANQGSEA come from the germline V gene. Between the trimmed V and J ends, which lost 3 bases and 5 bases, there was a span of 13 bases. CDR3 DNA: TGCAGCGTTGAGACACTTGCGGGGACCGGGGAGCTGTTTTTT. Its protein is CSVETLAGTGELFF.

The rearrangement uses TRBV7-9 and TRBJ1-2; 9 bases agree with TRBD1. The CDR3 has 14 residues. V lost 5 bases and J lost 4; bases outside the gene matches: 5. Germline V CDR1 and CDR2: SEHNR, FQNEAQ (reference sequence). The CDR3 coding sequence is TGTGCCAGCAGCGTAGGGGACAGGGCCTATGGCTACACCTTC. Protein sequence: CASSVGDRAYGYTF.

CDR3 nucleotide sequence: TGTGCCAGCAGTTCCCAGGGGAGTCAGCCCCAGCATTTT. This sequence encodes CASSSQGSQPQHF. This sequence joins TRBV7-8 and TRBJ1-5, with D possibly being TRBD1 (6 bases). V was clipped by 6 bases and J by 6 bases, with 12 bases between them. The CDR3 has 13 amino acids. Germline assignment: CDR1 SGHVS and CDR2 FQNEAQ. The full variable domain, its missing parts supplied by reference TRBV7-8 and TRBJ1-5, is GAGVSQSPRYKVAKRGQDVALRCDPISGHVSLFWYQQALGQGPEFLTYFQNEAQLDKSGLPSDRFFAERPEGSVSTLKIQRTQQEDSAVYLCASSSQGSQPQHFGDGTRLSIL.

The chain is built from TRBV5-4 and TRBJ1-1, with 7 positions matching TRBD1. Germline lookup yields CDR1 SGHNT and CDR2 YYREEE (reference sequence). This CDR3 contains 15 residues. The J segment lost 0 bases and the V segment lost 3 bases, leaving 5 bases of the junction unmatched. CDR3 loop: CASSSTGQMNTEAFF. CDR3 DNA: TGTGCCAGCAGCTCAACGGGACAGATGAACACTGAAGCTTTCTTT.

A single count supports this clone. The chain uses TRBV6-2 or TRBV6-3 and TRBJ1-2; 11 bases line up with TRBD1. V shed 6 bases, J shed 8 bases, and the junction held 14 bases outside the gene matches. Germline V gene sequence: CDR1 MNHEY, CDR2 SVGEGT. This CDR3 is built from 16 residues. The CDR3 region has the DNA TGTGCCAGCAGCTCCGAGAGGGACAGGGGGTTTAGAGGCTACACCTTC. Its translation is CASSSERDRGFRGYTF.

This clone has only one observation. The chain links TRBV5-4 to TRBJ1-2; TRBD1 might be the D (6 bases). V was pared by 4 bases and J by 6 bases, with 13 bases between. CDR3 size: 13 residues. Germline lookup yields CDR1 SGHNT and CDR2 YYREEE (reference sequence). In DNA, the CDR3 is TGTGCCAGCAGCCCGGACAGCGGGGATGGCTACACCTTC. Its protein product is CASSPDSGDGYTF.

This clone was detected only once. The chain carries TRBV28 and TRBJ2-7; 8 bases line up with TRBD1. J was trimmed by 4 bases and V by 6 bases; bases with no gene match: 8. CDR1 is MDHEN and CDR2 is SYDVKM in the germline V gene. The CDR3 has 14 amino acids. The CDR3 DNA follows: TGTGCCAGCAGCCGCCCGGGACAGGAGTACGAGCAGTACTTC. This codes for CASSRPGQEYEQYF.

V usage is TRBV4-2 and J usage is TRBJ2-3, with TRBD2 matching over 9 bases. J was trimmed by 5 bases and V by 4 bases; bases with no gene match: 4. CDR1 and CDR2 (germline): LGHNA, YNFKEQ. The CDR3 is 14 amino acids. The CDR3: CASSRGGAQDTQYF. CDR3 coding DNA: TGTGCCAGCAGCCGCGGGGGGGCCCAAGATACGCAGTATTTT.

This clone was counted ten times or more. The CDR3 is CASSGGQVYNEQFF. CDR3 bases: TGTGCCAGCAGCGGGGGACAGGTCTACAATGAGCAGTTCTTC. The chain has TRBV7-9 and TRBJ2-1; 8 bases are a match to TRBD1. This CDR3 has 14 residues. The germline V gene encodes CDR1 SEHNR and CDR2 FQNEAQ (reference sequence). V gave up 5 bases and J gave up 3 bases; unmatched junction bases: 3.

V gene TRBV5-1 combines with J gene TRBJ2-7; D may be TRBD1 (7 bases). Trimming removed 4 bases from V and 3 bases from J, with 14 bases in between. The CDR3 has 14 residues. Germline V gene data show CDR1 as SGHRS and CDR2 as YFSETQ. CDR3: CASSTEGQLYEQYF. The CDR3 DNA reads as TGCGCCAGCAGCACGGAGGGACAGCTCTACGAGCAGTACTTC. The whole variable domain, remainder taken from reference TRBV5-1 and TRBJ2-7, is KAGVTQTPRYLIKTRGQQVTLSCSPISGHRSVSWYQQTPGQGLQFLFEYFSETQRNKGNFPGRFSGRQFSNSRSEMNVSTLELGDSALYLCASSTEGQLYEQYFGPGTRLTVT.

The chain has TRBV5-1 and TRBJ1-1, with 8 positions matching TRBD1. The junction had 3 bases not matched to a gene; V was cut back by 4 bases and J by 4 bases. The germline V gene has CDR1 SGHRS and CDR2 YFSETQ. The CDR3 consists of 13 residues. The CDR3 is CASSPDRVTEAFF. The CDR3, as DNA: TGCGCCAGCAGCCCGGACAGGGTCACTGAAGCTTTCTTT.

The CDR3 sequence: CASSLYPGGSYNEQFF. CDR3 DNA: TGTGCCAGCAGTTTATATCCGGGAGGGTCTTACAATGAGCAGTTCTTC. The chain links TRBV27 to TRBJ2-1, with TRBD2 identical over 8 bases. V dropped 1 base and J dropped 4; count of bases not matched to a gene: 6. Germline lookup yields CDR1 MNHEY and CDR2 SMNVEV (reference sequence). This CDR3 region has 16 residues.

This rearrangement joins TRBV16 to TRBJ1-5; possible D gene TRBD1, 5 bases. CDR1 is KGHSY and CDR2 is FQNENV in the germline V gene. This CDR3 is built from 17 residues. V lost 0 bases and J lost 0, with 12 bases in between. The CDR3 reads CASSQSLGRSSNQPQHF. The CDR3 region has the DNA TGTGCCAGCAGCCAATCTTTGGGGCGCTCTAGCAATCAGCCCCAGCATTTT.

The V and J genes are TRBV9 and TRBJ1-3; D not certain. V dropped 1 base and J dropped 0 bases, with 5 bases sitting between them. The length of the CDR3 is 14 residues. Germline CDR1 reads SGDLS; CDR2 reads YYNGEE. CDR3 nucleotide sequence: TGTGCCAGCAGCGTAACTAGCTCTGGAAACACCATATATTTT. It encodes CASSVTSSGNTIYF.

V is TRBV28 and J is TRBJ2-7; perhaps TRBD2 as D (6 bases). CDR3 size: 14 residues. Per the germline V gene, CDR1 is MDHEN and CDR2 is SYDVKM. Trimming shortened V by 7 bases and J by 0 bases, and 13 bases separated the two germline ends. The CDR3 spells CASNTGSRSYEQYF. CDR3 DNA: TGTGCCAGCAACACCGGGAGCCGCTCCTACGAGCAGTACTTC.

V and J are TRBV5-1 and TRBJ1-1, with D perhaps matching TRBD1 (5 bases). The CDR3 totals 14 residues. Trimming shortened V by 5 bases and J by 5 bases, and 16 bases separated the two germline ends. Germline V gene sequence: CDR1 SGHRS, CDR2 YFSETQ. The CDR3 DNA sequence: TGCGCCAGCAGACGCACGCCAGGGCTTACTGAAGCTTTCTTT. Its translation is CASRRTPGLTEAFF.

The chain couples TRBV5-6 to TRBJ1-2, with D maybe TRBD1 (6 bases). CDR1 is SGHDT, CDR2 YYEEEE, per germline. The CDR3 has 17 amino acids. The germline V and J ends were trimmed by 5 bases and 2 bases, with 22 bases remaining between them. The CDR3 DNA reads TGTGCCAGCAGACGAGGTATACAGGGCGTCCTAAACTATGGCTACACCTTC. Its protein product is CASRRGIQGVLNYGYTF.

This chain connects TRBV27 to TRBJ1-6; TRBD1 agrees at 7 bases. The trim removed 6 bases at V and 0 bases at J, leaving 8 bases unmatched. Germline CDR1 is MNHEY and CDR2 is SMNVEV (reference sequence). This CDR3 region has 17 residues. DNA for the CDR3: TGTGCCAGCAGGATATTCAGGGGGATCTCCTATAATTCACCCCTCCACTTT. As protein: CASRIFRGISYNSPLHF.

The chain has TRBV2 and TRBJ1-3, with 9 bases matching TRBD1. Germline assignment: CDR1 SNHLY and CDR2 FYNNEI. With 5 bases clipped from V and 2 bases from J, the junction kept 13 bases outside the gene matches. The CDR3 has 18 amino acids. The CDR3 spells CASSRLGQGSRAGNTIYF. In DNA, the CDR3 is TGTGCCAGCAGTCGGTTGGGACAGGGTTCTCGCGCTGGAAACACCATATATTTT. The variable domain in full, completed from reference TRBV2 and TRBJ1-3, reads EPEVTQTPSHQVTQMGQEVILRCVPISNHLYFYWYRQILGQKVEFLVSFYNNEISEKSEIFDDQFSVERPDGSNFTLKIRSTKLEDSAMYFCASSRLGQGSRAGNTIYFGEGSWLTVV.

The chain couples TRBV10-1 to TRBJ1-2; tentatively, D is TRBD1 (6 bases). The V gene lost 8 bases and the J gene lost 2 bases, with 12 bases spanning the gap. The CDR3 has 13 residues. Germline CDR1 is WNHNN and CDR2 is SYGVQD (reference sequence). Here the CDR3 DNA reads TGCGCCAGCGGTCAGGGGACAAACTATGGCTACACCTTC. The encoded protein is CASGQGTNYGYTF.

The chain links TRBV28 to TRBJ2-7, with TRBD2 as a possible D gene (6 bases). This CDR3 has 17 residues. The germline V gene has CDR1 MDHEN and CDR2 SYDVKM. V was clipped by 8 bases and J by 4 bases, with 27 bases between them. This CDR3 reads CASRGTGKGVGGYEQYF. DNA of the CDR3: TGTGCCAGCCGGGGAACAGGCAAGGGTGTTGGGGGGTACGAGCAGTACTTC.

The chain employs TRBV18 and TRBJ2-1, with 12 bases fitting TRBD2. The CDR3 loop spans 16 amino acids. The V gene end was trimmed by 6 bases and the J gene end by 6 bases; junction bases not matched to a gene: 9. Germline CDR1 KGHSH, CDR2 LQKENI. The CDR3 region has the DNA TGTGCCAGCTCCCCGATGGGACTAGCGGGTTCCAATGAGCAGTTCTTC. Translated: CASSPMGLAGSNEQFF.

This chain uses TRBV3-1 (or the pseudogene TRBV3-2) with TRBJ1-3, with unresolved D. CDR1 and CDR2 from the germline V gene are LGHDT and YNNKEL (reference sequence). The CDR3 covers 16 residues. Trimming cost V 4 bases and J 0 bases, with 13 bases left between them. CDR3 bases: TGTGCCAGCAGCCCCTATGGAGGCAACTCTGGAAACACCATATATTTT. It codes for CASSPYGGNSGNTIYF.

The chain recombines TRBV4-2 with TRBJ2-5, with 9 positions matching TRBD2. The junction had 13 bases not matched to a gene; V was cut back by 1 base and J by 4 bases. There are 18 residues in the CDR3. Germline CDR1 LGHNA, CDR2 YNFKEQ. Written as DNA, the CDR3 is TGTGCCAGCAGCCAAGGTTTTGGGGGAGTAGCGGGAGCAGAGACCCAGTACTTC. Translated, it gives CASSQGFGGVAGAETQYF.

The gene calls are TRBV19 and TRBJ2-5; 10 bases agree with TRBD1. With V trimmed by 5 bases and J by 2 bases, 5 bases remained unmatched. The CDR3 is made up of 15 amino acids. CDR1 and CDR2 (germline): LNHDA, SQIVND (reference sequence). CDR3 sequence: CASSLRTGGQETQYF. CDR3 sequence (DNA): TGTGCCAGTAGTCTGAGGACAGGGGGTCAAGAGACCCAGTACTTC.

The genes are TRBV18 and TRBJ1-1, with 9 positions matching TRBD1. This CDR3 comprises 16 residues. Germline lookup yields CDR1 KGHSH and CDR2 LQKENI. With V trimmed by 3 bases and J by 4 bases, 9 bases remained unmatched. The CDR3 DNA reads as TGTGCCAGCTCACCCGGACAGGGGTTACCTGGCACTGAAGCTTTCTTT. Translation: CASSPGQGLPGTEAFF.

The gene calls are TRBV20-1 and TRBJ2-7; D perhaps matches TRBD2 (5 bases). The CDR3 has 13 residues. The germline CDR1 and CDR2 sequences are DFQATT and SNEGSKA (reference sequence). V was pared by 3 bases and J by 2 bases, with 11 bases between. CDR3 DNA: TGCAGTGCTAGTTCAGCGGCCCCCTACGAGCAGTACTTC. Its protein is CSASSAAPYEQYF.

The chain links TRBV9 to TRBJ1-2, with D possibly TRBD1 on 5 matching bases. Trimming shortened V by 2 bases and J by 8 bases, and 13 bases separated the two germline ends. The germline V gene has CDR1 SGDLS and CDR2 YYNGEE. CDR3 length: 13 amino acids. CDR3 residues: CASSVDSLAGYTF. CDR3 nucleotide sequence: TGTGCCAGCAGCGTTGACAGCTTGGCGGGCTACACCTTC.

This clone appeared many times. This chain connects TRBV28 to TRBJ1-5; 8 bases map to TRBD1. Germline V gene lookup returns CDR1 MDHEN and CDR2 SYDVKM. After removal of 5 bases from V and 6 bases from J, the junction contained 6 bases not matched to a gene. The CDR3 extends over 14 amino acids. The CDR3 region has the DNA TGTGCCAGCAGTCCTCAGGGGGCCTTTCAGCCCCAGCATTTT. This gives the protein CASSPQGAFQPQHF. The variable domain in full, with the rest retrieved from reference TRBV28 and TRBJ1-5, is DVKVTQSSRYLVKRTGEKVFLECVQDMDHENMFWYRQDPGLGLRLIYFSYDVKMKEKGDIPEGYSVSREKKERFSLILESASTNQTSMYLCASSPQGAFQPQHFGDGTRLSIL.

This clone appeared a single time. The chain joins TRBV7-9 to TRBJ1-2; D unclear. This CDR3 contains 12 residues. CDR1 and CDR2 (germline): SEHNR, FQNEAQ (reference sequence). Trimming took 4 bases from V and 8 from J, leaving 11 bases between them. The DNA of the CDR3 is TGTGCCAGCAGCTCCGGGAGCCGGGGCTACACCTTC. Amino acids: CASSSGSRGYTF.